What follows describes a single TCR beta chain. The sample belongs to a study of blood T cell repertoires in COVID-19. Study at large: COVID-19 samples from acute and convalescent phases originated in the United States, Italy and Spain. PBMCs, B-cell-depleted T cells, or T cells were the source of the cDNA or gDNA that made up the material.

In the authors' methods: The assay estimated nucleated cells by amplifying reference gene primers. TCRdb's table, derived via immunoSEQ multiplex PCR, lists solely in-frame clones and lacks some. V and J calls and clone size are as listed in that table; D and trimming were resolved from the DNA. Of tens of thousands of clones in the sample, 74% were seen once. CDR3 length equals 19 residues. The chain joins TRBV21-1 to TRBJ2-7; the tabulated D call, TRBD2, remains unverified against the DNA. TRBV21-1 is annotated as a pseudogene. This receptor was taken from a woman of 80 years or more with acute or convalescent COVID-19. Sequencing used peripheral blood. The CDR3 here is CASSKQAYNEREVSYEQYF. The CDR3 nucleotides are TGTGCCAGCAGCAAACAGGCTTATAATGAGCGGGAGGTCTCCTACGAGCAGTACTTC.